Presented here are 32 T cell receptor beta chains from one specimen sequenced in a study of T cells in Graves' hyperthyroidism and ophthalmopathy. From RNA transcripts, TCR beta CDR3 regions were amplified. The HTBI primer set served for first-round RT-PCR of the TCR CDR3. Via MiXCR, TCRdb re-called the multiplex PCR reads, giving one row per CDR3 protein. The sample carries roughly 300,000 distinct CDR3 sequences, around a sixth recorded once. The sequencing sample was made of blood. Receptors originate from a woman between 45 and 60 years old with Graves' hyperthyroidism.

This clonotype has just a few counts. V and J are TRBV30 and TRBJ2-3; perhaps TRBD1 as D (7 bases). The CDR3 spans 16 residues. Per germline, CDR1 GTSNPN and CDR2 SVGIG (reference sequence). The V end was cut by 4 bases, the J end by 1 base, with 18 bases between. The chain's CDR3 is CAWTRLDRRGTDTQYF. The CDR3 DNA reads TGTGCCTGGACCCGGCTGGACAGGAGGGGCACAGATACGCAGTATTTT. Using reference TRBV30 and TRBJ2-3 for the parts outside the CDR3, the full variable domain is SQTIHQWPATLVQPVGSPLSLECTVEGTSNPNLYWYRQAAGRGLQLLFYSVGIGQISSEVPQNLSASRPQDRQFILSSKKLLLSDSGFYLCAWTRLDRRGTDTQYFGPGTRLTVL.

There are many counts of this clonotype. This rearrangement joins TRBV11-2 to TRBJ2-5, with TRBD2 matching over 10 bases. Germline V gene lookup returns CDR1 SGHAT and CDR2 FQNNGV. The CDR3 has 16 residues. The V gene end was trimmed by 2 bases and the J gene end by 2 bases; junction bases not matched to a gene: 5. The DNA for the CDR3 is TGTGCCAGCAGCTTATCGACTAGCGGGCTACAAGAGACCCAGTACTTC. Its translation: CASSLSTSGLQETQYF.

The chain links TRBV6-1 to TRBJ2-3; 8 bases line up with TRBD1. Germline CDR1 is MNHNS and CDR2 is SASEGT. The V and J ends lost 6 bases and 7 bases, in that order; junction bases with no gene match: 3. This CDR3 spans 12 amino acids. This CDR3 reads CASRGQGNTQYF. CDR3 nucleotides: TGTGCCAGCAGAGGACAGGGAAATACGCAGTATTTT.

A few counts support this clonotype. The chain carries TRBV6-6 and TRBJ2-2; 13 bases fit TRBD2. The CDR3 runs 17 residues. With 2 bases clipped from V and 7 bases from J, the junction kept 7 bases outside the gene matches. The germline V gene encodes CDR1 MNHNY and CDR2 SVGAGI (reference sequence). CDR3 sequence (DNA): TGTGCCAGCAGTTACCGACTAGCGGGAGGCGGGGGCGGGGAGCTGTTTTTT. Amino acids: CASSYRLAGGGGGELFF.

This clonotype came up many times. V gene TRBV2 combines with J gene TRBJ2-1; TRBD2 matches at 10 bases. The CDR3 loop spans 17 amino acids. From germline, CDR1 is SNHLY and CDR2 FYNNEI. With 7 bases clipped from V and 6 bases from J, the junction kept 15 bases outside the gene matches. The CDR3 DNA reads TGTGCCAGCAATAGGGGAAGCGGGAGGGCCCCCTCCAATGAGCAGTTCTTC. It codes for CASNRGSGRAPSNEQFF.

This clonotype was found many times. Compared with germline, one end of the junction differs, possibly owing to a read error. The genes are TRBV27 and TRBJ1-5, with 7 bases fitting TRBD1. This CDR3 contains 14 residues. Germline loops: CDR1 MNHEY, CDR2 SMNVEV (reference sequence). The DNA of the CDR3 is TGCGCCAGCAGCTCCGGACAGGGCAATCAGCCCCAGCATTTT. As protein: CASSSGQGNQPQHF.

This clonotype was counted a single time. The chain links TRBV6-5 to TRBJ1-2; 7 bases are a match to TRBD1. V was pared by 4 bases and J by 6 bases, with 8 bases of the junction left unmatched. This CDR3 is 14 amino acids long. Germline CDR1 MNHEY, CDR2 SVGAGI. CDR3 DNA: TGTGCCAGCAGTTCCCCCAGGGACAGTAATGGCTACACCTTC. It specifies CASSSPRDSNGYTF.

The CDR3 coding sequence is TGCAGTGCTAGAGCTCCCTGGACAGTCAATCAGCCCCAGCATTTT. Amino acid sequence: CSARAPWTVNQPQHF. This chain joins TRBV20-1 and TRBJ1-5; a possible D gene is TRBD1 (6 bases). The germline CDR1 and CDR2 sequences are DFQATT and SNEGSKA (reference sequence). The CDR3 is made up of 15 amino acids. Trimming removed 1 base at V and 3 bases at J, with 13 bases between.

This clonotype showed up many times. The CDR3 sequence: CASSLVGGGTPLHNEQFF. CDR3 nucleotides: TGTGCCAGCAGCTTGGTCGGCGGGGGGACACCCTTACACAATGAGCAGTTCTTC. The chain is built from TRBV5-8 and TRBJ2-1, with 8 bases fitting TRBD2. Per germline, CDR1 SGHTS and CDR2 YDEGEE. The V gene end was trimmed by 0 bases and the J gene end by 5 bases; junction bases not matched to a gene: 13. The CDR3 length is 18 residues.

Turning to this clonotype: One junction end does not reproduce the germline sequence, and a read error may be involved. The V call is TRBV6-1, the J call TRBJ2-5, with 11 positions matching TRBD2. The CDR3 contains 12 residues. Germline V gene data show CDR1 as MNHNS and CDR2 as SASEGT. This chain's CDR3 is CASRVSGGAPDF. In DNA, the CDR3 is TGTGCCAGCAGGGTTAGCGGGGGGGCCCCGGACTTC.

Ten or more counts support this clonotype. The V call is TRBV12-3 or TRBV12-4, the J call TRBJ2-1, with 7 bases matching TRBD2. This CDR3 contains 15 residues. V was clipped by 6 bases and J by 0 bases; unmatched bases: 5. The CDR3 region has the DNA TGTGCCAGCAGCCGTAGGACTAGCTCCTACAATGAGCAGTTCTTC. Translating gives CASSRRTSSYNEQFF.

J is TRBJ2-4 and V is TRBV27, with 11 bases aligning to TRBD2. This CDR3 comprises 17 residues. Germline CDR1 and CDR2: MNHEY and SMNVEV (reference sequence). The V segment lost 4 bases and the J segment 7 bases; nucleotides outside the gene matches: 12. CDR3 DNA sequence: TGTGCCAGCAGTTCTTTTCGGGGGGGACTAGCGGTGAACATTCAGTACTTC. Its protein product is CASSSFRGGLAVNIQYF.

The V call is TRBV19, the J call TRBJ1-3, with TRBD1 identical over 7 bases. From germline, CDR1 is LNHDA and CDR2 SQIVND (reference sequence). V was pared by 5 bases and J by 3 bases, with 10 bases of the junction left unmatched. The CDR3 loop spans 16 amino acids. The CDR3 spells CASSAVQGSYGNTIYF. The CDR3 region has the DNA TGTGCCAGTAGTGCCGTACAGGGGTCATATGGAAACACCATATATTTT.

This clonotype appeared a few times. This chain connects TRBV9 to TRBJ1-5; tentatively, D is TRBD1 (6 bases). The CDR3 runs 13 residues. V lost 4 bases and J 6 bases, leaving 11 bases between the germline ends. CDR1 is SGDLS and CDR2 is YYNGEE in the germline V gene. DNA of the CDR3: TGTGCCAGCAGCCCGGGGGGGGCTCAGCCCCAGCATTTT. It encodes CASSPGGAQPQHF.

The rearrangement links TRBV30 to TRBJ1-5; D is possibly TRBD1 (6 bases). V lost 6 bases and J 4 bases, leaving 13 bases between the germline ends. The germline CDR1 and CDR2 sequences are GTSNPN and SVGIG (reference sequence). The CDR3 spans 13 residues. DNA of the CDR3: TGTGCCTGTAACAAAGGGGGGAATCAGCCCCAGCATTTT. Amino acids: CACNKGGNQPQHF. The variable domain in full, completed from reference TRBV30 and TRBJ1-5, reads SQTIHQWPATLVQPVGSPLSLECTVEGTSNPNLYWYRQAAGRGLQLLFYSVGIGQISSEVPQNLSASRPQDRQFILSSKKLLLSDSGFYLCACNKGGNQPQHFGDGTRLSIL.

This clonotype occurred many times. The genes are TRBV7-8 and TRBJ1-1, with D possibly TRBD1 on 5 matching bases. Germline CDR1 reads SGHVS; CDR2 reads FQNEAQ. V dropped 4 bases and J dropped 0 bases, with 12 bases sitting between them. The CDR3 is made up of 15 amino acids. DNA for the CDR3: TGTGCCAGCAGCTCGTACGACAGCCTGAACACTGAAGCTTTCTTT. As protein: CASSSYDSLNTEAFF.

The chain carries TRBV3-1 and TRBJ2-2; D gene uncertain. Per the germline V gene, CDR1 is LGHDT and CDR2 is YNNKEL (reference sequence). The CDR3 sequence is 13 residues long. The V end lost 2 bases, the J end lost 3 bases, and 4 bases lay between the germline ends. The CDR3: CASSQTHTGELFF. CDR3 bases: TGTGCCAGCAGCCAAACCCACACCGGGGAGCTGTTTTTT.

This clonotype was detected ten times or more. J is TRBJ2-1 and V is TRBV3-1; tentatively, D is TRBD2 (6 bases). Trimming left V 4 bases short and J 5 bases short, with 18 bases between. CDR3 length: 16 amino acids. Germline V gene sequence: CDR1 LGHDT, CDR2 YNNKEL (reference sequence). The CDR3 loop reads CASSPRLGNRHNEQFF. The DNA for the CDR3 is TGTGCCAGCAGCCCCCGACTAGGGAACAGACACAATGAGCAGTTCTTC.

This clonotype was detected ten times or more. The chain carries TRBV12-3 or TRBV12-4 and TRBJ2-5; D is undetermined. CDR3 length: 13 amino acids. V lost 4 bases and J lost 5, with 11 bases in between. The CDR3 sequence: CASSYEMVETQYF. CDR3 nucleotides: TGTGCCAGCAGTTACGAAATGGTGGAGACCCAGTACTTC.

There are many counts of this clonotype. The chain links TRBV20-1 to TRBJ2-3; 11 nucleotides line up with TRBD2. CDR3 length: 15 amino acids. CDR1 is DFQATT and CDR2 is SNEGSKA in the germline V gene (reference sequence). Trimming cost V 3 bases and J 5 bases; bases outside gene matches: 7. In DNA form, the CDR3 reads TGCAGTGCTAGGAATAGCGGGGGGGTGAAAGATACGCAGTATTTT. Protein sequence: CSARNSGGVKDTQYF.

This clonotype was observed at least ten times. V and J are TRBV18 and TRBJ2-5; TRBD1 is a possible D gene (5 bases). The CDR3 has 13 amino acids. Germline V lookup: CDR1 KGHSH, CDR2 LQKENI. Trimming took off 4 bases at V and 3 bases at J, with 9 bases between the two ends. CDR3 protein: CASSLRVEETQYF. CDR3 coding DNA: TGTGCCAGCTCACTCAGGGTGGAAGAGACCCAGTACTTC. The full variable domain, completed using reference TRBV18 and TRBJ2-5, is NAGVMQNPRHLVRRRGQEARLRCSPMKGHSHVYWYRQLPEEGLKFMVYLQKENIIDESGMPKERFSAEFPKEGPSILRIQQVVRGDSAAYFCASSLRVEETQYFGPGTRLLVL.

CDR3 in amino acids: CASSQSSWGKTKNIQYF. In DNA form, the CDR3 reads TGTGCCAGCAGCCAATCCAGCTGGGGCAAAACCAAAAACATTCAGTACTTC. J is TRBJ2-4 and V is TRBV3-1; perhaps TRBD1 as D (5 bases). Germline V gives CDR1 LGHDT, CDR2 YNNKEL (reference sequence). This CDR3 comprises 17 residues. V was cut by 2 bases and J by 2 bases, with 16 bases left in between.

A few counts support this clonotype. The chain links TRBV20-1 to TRBJ1-1; no definite D call. The CDR3 length is 12 residues. The V end lost 6 bases, the J end lost 7 bases, and 15 bases lay between the germline ends. Germline-derived CDR1 and CDR2 are DFQATT and SNEGSKA (reference sequence). In nucleotides, the CDR3 is TGCAGTGCGGAGAGGGTAGGTGGTGAAGCTTTCTTT. This gives the protein CSAERVGGEAFF.

The chain carries TRBV6-6 and TRBJ1-1, with a tentative D call TRBD1 (5 bases). The V end lost 0 bases, the J end lost 1 base, and 6 bases lay between the germline ends. In germline, CDR1 is MNHNY, CDR2 SVGAGI (reference sequence). The CDR3 is 14 amino acids. The CDR3 loop is CASSYSTGNTEAFF. The DNA of the CDR3 is TGTGCCAGCAGTTACTCTACAGGGAACACTGAAGCTTTCTTT.

This clonotype occurred a few times. The V and J genes are TRBV6-1 and TRBJ1-5; D gene ambiguous. The CDR3 sequence is 15 residues long. The germline V gene has CDR1 MNHNS and CDR2 SASEGT. V was pared by 5 bases and J by 8 bases, with 19 bases between. The CDR3 loop is CASSKNRGPREPQHF. The CDR3 DNA follows: TGTGCCAGCAGTAAGAATCGGGGTCCTAGAGAGCCCCAGCATTTT.

The chain has TRBV5-1 and TRBJ2-5; TRBD1 aligns across 11 bases. Trimming removed 4 bases from V and 2 bases from J; junction bases left unmatched: 4. Germline V gives CDR1 SGHRS, CDR2 YFSETQ. CDR3 length: 15 residues. The CDR3 spells CASSAGQGVQETQYF. As DNA, the CDR3 is TGCGCCAGCAGCGCGGGACAGGGGGTTCAAGAGACCCAGTACTTC.

This CDR3 is CATTGGSDYEQYF. Written as DNA, the CDR3 is TGTGCCACCACCGGCGGGTCTGACTACGAGCAGTACTTC. V and J are TRBV10-3 and TRBJ2-7; D may be TRBD2 (5 bases). Germline-derived CDR1 and CDR2 are ENHRY and SYGVKD. The CDR3 has 13 residues. Trimming cost V 10 bases and J 3 bases, with 16 bases left between them.

This clonotype has at least ten counts. J is TRBJ2-5 and V is TRBV5-1; TRBD1 is a possible D gene (6 bases). This CDR3 contains 16 residues. Germline V gives CDR1 SGHRS, CDR2 YFSETQ. The V gene lost 0 bases and the J gene lost 1 base, with 13 bases spanning the gap. This chain's CDR3 is CASSLAGDGGQETQYF. CDR3 nucleotides: TGCGCCAGCAGCTTGGCAGGGGACGGTGGCCAAGAGACCCAGTACTTC.

This clonotype was detected only a few times. This sequence joins TRBV6-1 and TRBJ1-5; 9 bases map to TRBD1. CDR3 length equals 15 residues. With V trimmed by 7 bases and J by 4 bases, 8 bases remained unmatched. The germline gives CDR1 MNHNS, CDR2 SASEGT. The CDR3 nucleotides read TGTGCCAGCATCAGAGGACAGGGGAGAAATCAGCCCCAGCATTTT. Protein sequence: CASIRGQGRNQPQHF.

This clonotype showed up just a few times. The chain couples TRBV7-9 to TRBJ2-7, with 9 bases aligning to TRBD1. Germline trimming cut 3 bases from V and 2 bases from J; bases unmatched to any gene: 11. The germline CDR1 and CDR2 sequences are SEHNR and FQNEAQ (reference sequence). The CDR3 sequence is 17 residues long. The CDR3 coding sequence is TGTGCCAGCAGCTTTATTGGGGGACAGGGCGAGACCTACGAGCAGTACTTC. Its translation is CASSFIGGQGETYEQYF.

This clonotype was seen a handful of times. The chain links TRBV15 to TRBJ1-5; TRBD1 agrees at 7 bases. The germline gives CDR1 LNHNV, CDR2 YYDKDF (reference sequence). The CDR3 loop spans 13 amino acids. Trimming took 4 bases from V and 6 from J; bases not matched to a gene: 3. DNA for the CDR3: TGTGCCACCAGCACCACAGGGGTTCAGCCCCAGCATTTT. Amino acid sequence: CATSTTGVQPQHF.

This clonotype was picked up a small number of times. In DNA, the CDR3 is TGTGCCAGCAGCCTTTTAGGCGCCGGGACAGTGGATTCTAACTATGGCTACACCTTC. It is translated as CASSLLGAGTVDSNYGYTF. The chain couples TRBV13 to TRBJ1-2; TRBD1 matches 7 bases. V shed 5 bases, J shed 0 bases, and the junction held 18 bases outside the gene matches. The CDR3 loop spans 19 amino acids. The germline V gene encodes CDR1 PRHDT and CDR2 FYEKMQ (reference sequence).